This TCR beta chain was obtained from a study of Graves' ophthalmopathy and Graves' hyperthyroidism. About the research overall: Upon initial diagnosis and before any treatment, peripheral blood was collected.

Clinicians diagnosed using symptoms, serum thyroxine, TRAb, thyroid ultrasound and orbital computed tomography. RNA transcripts provided the template for amplifying TCR beta CDR3 regions. HTBI-primed RT-PCR formed the first round, and a multiplex PCR formed the second. TCRdb passed the multiplex PCR reads through MiXCR, listing each CDR3 protein once. The sample consists of about 200,000 distinct CDR3 sequences, less than 30% of them appearing once. Germline V gene lookup returns CDR1 MNHEY and CDR2 SMNVEV (reference sequence). The V gene end was trimmed by 3 bases and the J gene end by 6 bases; junction bases not matched to a gene: 3. This CDR3 spans 14 amino acids.

What was sequenced was peripheral blood. V and J are TRBV27 and TRBJ2-4, with TRBD2 matching 9 bases. The sequence came from a man aged 50-60 years with Graves' ophthalmopathy. CDR3 residues: CASSLRRGGNIQYF. The CDR3, as DNA: TGTGCCAGCAGTTTGCGGCGGGGGGGAAACATTCAGTACTTC.